This paragraph covers one T cell receptor beta chain sequence. CDR3 length equals 15 residues. The V end lost 0 bases, the J end lost 0 bases, and 5 bases lay between the germline ends. Germline CDR1 reads MGHRA; CDR2 reads YSYEKL. This table comes from immunoSEQ multiplex PCR, and its TCRdb copy is limited to in-frame clones, with some not included. Among around 260,000 clones listed, approximately 91% were seen once. This specimen belongs to a study of blood T cell repertoires in COVID-19. Overall study context: Nucleic acid was either cDNA or gDNA, and it came from T cells, B-cell-depleted T cells, or PBMCs.

The sequence was collected from a woman in her 30s with COVID-19, enrolled during active disease. The chain is built from TRBV4-1 and TRBJ2-2; no clear D. Sequenced sample: peripheral blood. CDR3 protein: CASSQDLTNTGELFF. CDR3 nucleotide sequence: TGCGCCAGCAGCCAAGATCTAACGAACACCGGGGAGCTGTTTTTT.